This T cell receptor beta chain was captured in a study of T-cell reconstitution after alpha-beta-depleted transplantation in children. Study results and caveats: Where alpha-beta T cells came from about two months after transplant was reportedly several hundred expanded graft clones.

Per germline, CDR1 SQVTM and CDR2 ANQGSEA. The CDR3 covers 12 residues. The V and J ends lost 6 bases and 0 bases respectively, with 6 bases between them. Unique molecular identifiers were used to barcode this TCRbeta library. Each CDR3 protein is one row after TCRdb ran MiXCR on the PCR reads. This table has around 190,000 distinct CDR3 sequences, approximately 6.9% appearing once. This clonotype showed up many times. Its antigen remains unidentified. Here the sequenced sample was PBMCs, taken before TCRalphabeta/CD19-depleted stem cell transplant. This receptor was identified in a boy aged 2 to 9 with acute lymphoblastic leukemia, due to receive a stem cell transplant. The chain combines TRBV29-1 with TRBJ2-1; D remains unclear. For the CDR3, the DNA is TGCAGCGTCGATTACTCCTACAATGAGCAGTTCTTC. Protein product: CSVDYSYNEQFF.